The 28 T cell receptor beta chains listed next were all sequenced from one sample in a study of T cell repertoires in breast cancer. Unpaired genes were suppressed by blocking oligonucleotides during a second nested PCR. TCRdb passed the emulsion pairing reads through MiXCR, listing each CDR3 protein once. The sample comprises about 120 distinct CDR3 sequences, more than 25% of which are singletons, and around 97% rests with the top ten. An expanded emulsion RT-PCR with primers for all TCR V genes paired CD8+ T cell chains. The sample consisted of CD8+ T cells. The source of these receptors is a pool of human donors with breast cancer or a healthy control (not recorded which).

This clonotype is categorized as large. The V call is TRBV7-2, the J call TRBJ2-3; D call uncertain. The CDR3 contains 14 residues. Trimming took 1 base from V and 4 from J, leaving 9 bases between them. CDR1 SGHTA and CDR2 FQGNSA come from the germline V gene. In DNA, the CDR3 is TGTGCCAGCAGCTTAGAACGGTTTGCAGATACGCAGTATTTT. It translates to CASSLERFADTQYF.

This clonotype has ten or more counts. The gene calls are TRBV7-8 and TRBJ2-2; D unclear. The CDR3 is made up of 14 amino acids. Per the germline V gene, CDR1 is SGHVS and CDR2 is FQNEAQ. V dropped 2 bases and J dropped 1 base, with 5 bases sitting between them. The CDR3 region has the DNA TGTGCCAGCAGCTTAACGTGGAACACCGGGGAGCTGTTTTTT. Its protein product is CASSLTWNTGELFF.

The gene calls are TRBV5-3 and TRBJ2-7, with 9 bases lining up with TRBD2. TRBV5-3 is treated as an ORF (open reading frame) with a function not yet certain. With 8 bases clipped from V and 7 bases from J, the junction kept 13 bases outside the gene matches. The CDR3 length is 14 residues. CDR3 bases: TGTGCCAGCAGCCCGGGACTAGCCCCCAGGGAGCAGTACTTC. Its translation is CASSPGLAPREQYF.

This clonotype is termed large. This chain joins TRBV7-2 and TRBJ2-3, with no clear D. The CDR3 runs 14 residues. The germline gives CDR1 SGHTA, CDR2 FQGNSA. Trimming cost V 2 bases and J 2 bases, with 8 bases left between them. The CDR3, as DNA: TGTGCCAGCAGCTTATGGGTCTTCACAGATACGCAGTATTTT. Its protein is CASSLWVFTDTQYF.

This clonotype occurred a few times. The genes are TRBV7-2 and TRBJ2-7; 8 bases match TRBD2. The CDR3 is made up of 16 amino acids. J gave up 7 bases and V 3 bases, and 14 bases lay outside the gene matches. Germline V CDR1 and CDR2: SGHTA, FQGNSA. The CDR3: CASSFWRGANWNEQYF. DNA for the CDR3: TGTGCCAGCAGCTTTTGGCGGGGGGCTAATTGGAATGAGCAGTACTTC.

As concerns this clonotype: Lacking the conserved final phenylalanine or tryptophan, this CDR3 likely reflects a read error. Because the CDR3's place on the DNA is in doubt, the DNA is left out and the CDR3 is given as listed by TCRdb. The CDR3 protein is CASNGRAIKNEKLL. V is TRBV6-6 and J is TRBJ2-1; the table assigns TRBD2, which was not confirmed against the DNA. The germline V gene encodes CDR1 MNHNY and CDR2 SVGAGI (reference sequence). The CDR3 is 14 residues long, ends included.

Details on this clonotype: At one boundary the junction diverges from the germline segment, which might be a read error. J is TRBJ2-3 and V is TRBV5-3, with D perhaps matching TRBD1 (7 bases). TRBV5-3 is noted as an ORF with a role that remains uncertain. This CDR3 has 12 residues. This CDR3 is CDTSGGLDTQYF. The CDR3 DNA reads TGCGACACCTCAGGGGGGTTAGATACGCAGTATTTT.

V usage is TRBV7-3 and J usage is TRBJ2-2, with TRBD1 as a possible D gene (6 bases). The germline V and J ends were trimmed by 6 bases and 6 bases, with 14 bases remaining between them. Per the germline V gene, CDR1 is SGHTA and CDR2 is FQGTGA. The CDR3 consists of 14 residues. The CDR3 here is CASRSMQGPGELFF. DNA for the CDR3: TGTGCCAGCAGATCAATGCAGGGGCCCGGGGAGCTGTTTTTT. Full variable domain (rest looked up from reference TRBV7-3 and TRBJ2-2): GAGVSQTPSNKVTEKGKYVELRCDPISGHTALYWYRQSLGQGPEFLIYFQGTGAADDSGLPNDRFFAVRPEGSVSTLKIQRTERGDSAVYLCASRSMQGPGELFFGEGSRLTVL.

For this clonotype: Without the conserved terminal phenylalanine or tryptophan, this CDR3 likely stems from a read error. V gene TRBV28 combines with J gene TRBJ1-5, with D hard to call. Germline CDR1 reads MDHEN; CDR2 reads SYDVKM. This CDR3 is 13 amino acids long. In DNA, the CDR3 is TGTGTCAGCAGTTTGCAGAATAATCAGCCCCAGCATCTT. Amino acid sequence: CVSSLQNNQPQHL.

This clonotype was counted ten times or more. The J gene is TRBJ2-1, the V gene TRBV7-2, with unresolved D. Germline values: CDR1 SGHTA, CDR2 FQGNSA. CDR3 size: 14 residues. V was cut by 1 base and J by 9 bases, with 13 bases left in between. Here the CDR3 reads CASSLGTVLVEQFF. The CDR3, as DNA: TGTGCCAGCAGCTTAGGAACAGTGTTAGTTGAGCAGTTCTTC.

The V call is TRBV7-9, the J call TRBJ1-2; D remains ambiguous. The CDR3 runs 16 residues. The germline gives CDR1 SEHNR, CDR2 FQNEAQ (reference sequence). V shed 5 bases and J shed 2 bases, with 18 bases lying between them. For the CDR3, the DNA is TGTGCCAGCAGCCCAGTCGGGCAGACCTGGAACTATGGCTACACCTTC. Translated, it gives CASSPVGQTWNYGYTF.

This CDR3 reads CASSLVGGRSSYNEQFF. CDR3 nucleotides: TGTGCCAGCAGCTTAGTCGGGGGGCGTAGCTCCTACAATGAGCAGTTCTTC. V usage is TRBV7-2 and J usage is TRBJ2-1, with D perhaps TRBD2 (7 bases). In germline, CDR1 is SGHTA, CDR2 FQGNSA. The CDR3 runs 17 residues. Trimming took 1 base from V and 0 from J, leaving 13 bases between them.

For the CDR3, the DNA is TGTGCCATCCCCGGGAGGGCCATTAACAATGAGCAGTTCTTC. Protein product: CAIPGRAINNEQFF. The chain has TRBV6-1 and TRBJ2-1; 8 nucleotides agree with TRBD2. This CDR3 contains 14 residues. Germline CDR1 and CDR2: MNHNS and SASEGT. The J segment lost 5 bases and the V segment lost 10 bases, leaving 10 bases of the junction unmatched.

On this clonotype: A read error may explain this, as a much larger clone is one base away. This rearrangement joins TRBV10-1 to TRBJ1-4; D is ambiguous. Trimming took off 4 bases at V and 12 bases at J, with 12 bases between the two ends. Germline CDR1 and CDR2: WNHNN and SYGVQD (reference sequence). This CDR3 spans 12 amino acids. This chain's CDR3 is CASSAERSELFF. DNA of the CDR3: TGCGCCAGCAGTGCAGAAAGGTCTGAACTGTTTTTT.

This clonotype is categorized as large. CDR3 DNA: TGTGCCAGCAGTTTGCAGAATAATCAGCCCCAGCATTTT. Translated: CASSLQNNQPQHF. The V call is TRBV28, the J call TRBJ1-5; no definite D call. The CDR3 has 13 amino acids. The V end was cut by 3 bases, the J end by 4 bases, with 7 bases between. From germline, CDR1 is MDHEN and CDR2 SYDVKM.

By its share, this clonotype is hyperexpanded. The CDR3 sequence: CASSSTMNTEAFF. The CDR3 coding sequence is TGTGCCAGCAGCTCAACCATGAACACTGAAGCTTTCTTT. The chain employs TRBV7-3 and TRBJ1-1, with D uncertain. The CDR3 contains 13 residues. Trimming stripped 4 bases from V and 0 bases from J, with 6 bases between. Germline-derived CDR1 and CDR2 are SGHTA and FQGTGA. The full variable domain, its missing parts supplied by reference TRBV7-3 and TRBJ1-1, is GAGVSQTPSNKVTEKGKYVELRCDPISGHTALYWYRQSLGQGPEFLIYFQGTGAADDSGLPNDRFFAVRPEGSVSTLKIQRTERGDSAVYLCASSSTMNTEAFFGQGTRLTVV.

The chain carries TRBV7-6 and TRBJ2-5, with no clear D. The CDR3 loop spans 12 amino acids. The V end was cut by 5 bases, the J end by 5 bases, with 9 bases between. Germline CDR1 and CDR2: SGHVS and FNYEAQ. The CDR3 nucleotides read TGTGCCAGCAGCATGACTGGGGAGACCCAGTACTTC. Its protein product is CASSMTGETQYF.

This clonotype appeared many times. This chain links TRBV6-6 with TRBJ2-3, with 10 bases identical to TRBD1. The CDR3 sequence is 16 residues long. J lost 2 bases, V lost 0 bases, and 2 bases had no gene match. The V gene's germline CDR1 is MNHNY and CDR2 SVGAGI (reference sequence). Written as DNA, the CDR3 is TGTGCCAGCAGTTACTCGGGACAGGGGTACACAGATACGCAGTATTTT. Its translation: CASSYSGQGYTDTQYF.

The count of this clonotype is one. The chain couples TRBV4-2 to TRBJ2-1, with TRBD2 identical over 12 bases. The CDR3 has 16 residues. V lost 3 bases and J lost 5; bases outside the gene matches: 5. Germline values: CDR1 LGHNA, CDR2 YNFKEQ. The CDR3 spells CASSQMTSGRDNEQFF. CDR3 bases: TGTGCCAGCAGCCAGATGACTAGCGGGAGAGACAATGAGCAGTTCTTC.

This clonotype was picked up a small number of times. The CDR3 loop is CASSPDRARYEQYF. The CDR3 region has the DNA TGTGCCAGCAGTCCGGACAGGGCTCGGTACGAGCAGTACTTC. The chain couples TRBV6-5 to TRBJ2-7; TRBD1 matches at 8 bases. Germline V gene lookup returns CDR1 MNHEY and CDR2 SVGAGI. CDR3 length equals 14 residues. The junction had 7 bases not matched to a gene; V was cut back by 5 bases and J by 4 bases.

As concerns this clonotype: This clone may be a read error of a much larger clone one base away. V gene TRBV7-2 combines with J gene TRBJ2-1; D gene unclear. This CDR3 has 14 residues. The germline V gene has CDR1 SGHTA and CDR2 FQGNSA. In DNA form, the CDR3 reads TGTGCCAGCGGCTTAGGAACAGTGTTAGTTGAGCAGTTCTTC. Translating gives CASGLGTVLVEQFF.

By proportion, this clonotype is large. V gene TRBV5-1 combines with J gene TRBJ2-3, with D possibly TRBD1 on 6 matching bases. Trimming left V 9 bases short and J 5 bases short, with 13 bases between. The CDR3 has 12 amino acids. The germline CDR1 and CDR2 sequences are SGHRS and YFSETQ. The CDR3 loop reads CATSGELDTQYF. CDR3 DNA: TGCGCCACCTCAGGGGAGTTAGATACGCAGTATTTT.

The sample holds many counts of this clonotype. This chain connects TRBV7-2 to TRBJ2-3, with D unresolved. Germline V gene sequence: CDR1 SGHTA, CDR2 FQGNSA. CDR3 size: 14 residues. V was pared by 2 bases and J by 10 bases, with 16 bases between. The CDR3 protein is CASSLWVFTDAQYF. As DNA, the CDR3 is TGTGCCAGCAGCTTATGGGTCTTCACAGACGCGCAGTATTTT.

This clonotype is deemed large (0.1 to 1%). A much larger clone lies one base from this, so it may be a read error. The genes are TRBV6-1 and TRBJ2-1, with TRBD2 identical over 8 bases. The germline gives CDR1 MNHNS, CDR2 SASEGT. Trimming cost V 7 bases and J 5 bases; bases outside gene matches: 7. The length of the CDR3 is 14 residues. The CDR3 bases are TGTGCCAGCAACGGGGGGGCCATTAACAATGAGCAGTTCTTC. It yields the protein CASNGGAINNEQFF.

This clonotype is large. V and J are TRBV7-3 and TRBJ1-2, with D tentatively TRBD1 (5 bases). The germline gives CDR1 SGHTA, CDR2 FQGTGA. Trimming cost V 1 base and J 4 bases, with 7 bases left between them. The CDR3 has 13 amino acids. The CDR3 reads CASSLNGGYGYTF. CDR3 DNA: TGTGCCAGCAGCTTAAACGGGGGCTATGGCTACACCTTC.

The chain employs TRBV4-2 and TRBJ2-1, with 11 bases fitting TRBD2. The V segment lost 8 bases and the J segment 4 bases; nucleotides outside the gene matches: 7. The CDR3 consists of 15 residues. CDR1 is LGHNA, CDR2 YNFKEQ, per germline. The CDR3 is CASQLTSGIYNEQFF. CDR3 nucleotide sequence: TGTGCCAGCCAGCTGACTAGCGGGATATACAATGAGCAGTTCTTC.

Relative to its sample, this clonotype is large. This sequence joins TRBV7-3 and TRBJ1-2, with D maybe TRBD1 (5 bases). The germline V gene has CDR1 SGHTA and CDR2 FQGTGA. Deletions cut 4 bases from V and 4 bases from J, with 10 bases between. The CDR3 covers 13 residues. The CDR3 loop reads CASSSNGGYGYTF. The CDR3, as DNA: TGTGCCAGCAGCTCAAACGGGGGCTATGGCTACACCTTC.

This clonotype rates as hyperexpanded (1% or more). This chain connects TRBV9 to TRBJ2-3; perhaps D is TRBD1 or TRBD2 (6 bases each). CDR1 and CDR2 (germline): SGDLS, YYNGEE. CDR3 length: 19 amino acids. V was trimmed by 1 base and J by 0 bases, leaving 21 bases between them. The CDR3 loop reads CASSVSLRGAEPSTDTQYF. CDR3 sequence (DNA): TGTGCCAGCAGCGTAAGCTTGAGGGGGGCTGAACCTAGCACAGATACGCAGTATTTT.